This T cell receptor (beta chain) was sequenced during a study of blood T cell repertoires in COVID-19 (dated by TCRdb to 2018 to 2020). With respect to the entire study: Collaborator samples came from the United States, Italy and Spain and covered acute and convalescent phases of COVID-19. The material from the prospective study consisted of cDNA or gDNA derived from T cells, B-cell-depleted T cells, or PBMCs. Subjects who had been exposed to COVID-19, were actively infected with it, or had recovered from it provided the deeply sampled blood TCRbeta repertoires that made up the dataset. The repertoires were made available in a free public database intended to serve as a resource for research on the immune response to SARS-CoV-2. The samples were drawn from the first 160 participants of the ongoing ImmuneRACE study and from 950 to 1,500 subjects provided by 6 global collaborators. Sample metadata almost always included a de-identified subject ID, COVID-19 status, age in years and sex. Where available, HLA class I and class II types were taken from metadata supplied by the sample provider and were not determined by assay-based typing. Here is what the overall study found, with its caveats: How much clinical and demographic metadata was included differed by source and by participant, and the metadata was provided uncurated.

Measured from the cysteine to the phenylalanine, the CDR3 is 16 residues long. CDR3 DNA only is kept here, 48 bases in frame from base 1. CDR1 is given as KGHDR and CDR2 as SFDVKD, both from the germline V gene. V lost 3 bases and J lost 5 bases; the stretch between them is 16 bases long. At one collaborating source in Seattle, patients were enrolled during active infection and were followed longitudinally through the course of disease. Whole blood was collected in K2EDTA tubes by collaborating institutions according to the institutions' own protocols. For TCRbeta analysis, collaborators shipped samples as frozen whole blood, isolated PBMCs, or DNA extracted from either of those sample types. TCRbeta CDR3 regions were amplified from genomic DNA by means of the immunoSEQ Assay, a bias-controlled multiplex PCR. On the authors' methods: Within the assay, amplification of reference gene primers was used to estimate how many nucleated cells each sample contained. To quantify the absolute abundance of each unique TCRbeta CDR3 rearrangement, sequence reads were collapsed and filtered. Productive Simpson clonality was computed per sample as the square root of Simpson's diversity index over productive rearrangements. Sourced from immuneACCESS, this table was stored by TCRdb with only in-frame sequences that have V and J called. A share of the clones is absent; for the studies checked, an unresolved V gene accounts for under half, and the remainder has no known explanation. The V and J calls and clone size were taken over from that table, and D and trimming were inferred from the DNA. The sample table lists some 70,000 clones, around nine tenths of them with a count of one. Around 3.7% of the sample is in the top ten clones.

A few counts support this clone. It lacks a known antigen. No per-base quality is available; no much larger clone lies one base away. The sample taken for sequencing was peripheral blood. This receptor was taken from a woman aged 50 to 65 with COVID-19, enrolled during active disease. The receptor chain draws on TRBV24-1 and TRBJ2-1, and perhaps TRBD2 as D gene, on 6 matching bases. The DNA sequence is given as TGTGCCACCAGTGATACCTCGGCGGGGAGGAACAATGAGCAGTTCTTC. Its translation reads: CATSDTSAGRNNEQFF.